The rows below give T cell receptor beta chains drawn from one sample of a study of blood T cells in healthy people across ages. TCRdb used MiXCR to reprocess the 5' RACE reads, holding one entry per CDR3 protein. The sample lists a few hundred thousand distinct CDR3 sequences; around 27% were seen once. Separately, the same data were catalogued under a study of T cells of mothers and their children.

Sample: blood. These receptors were obtained from a boy aged 2-9 years in good health. Each CDR3 is given with its conserved first and last residue. D genes are given only for firm matches. Some rows mark clone size as missing; the rest say once, few, many or name a class of expanded clone.

j_call	d_call	clone_size	v_call	cdr3_aa	cdr3_nt
TRBJ2-3	TRBD1	.	TRBV6-4	CASSGTGLDTQYF	TGTGCCAGCAGTGGGACAGGGTTAGATACGCAGTATTTT
TRBJ2-5	.	few	TRBV6-6	CASSYSKGLPQETQYF	TGTGCCAGCAGTTACTCGAAGGGGCTGCCCCAAGAGACCCAGTACTTC
TRBJ2-7	.	.	TRBV5-1	CASSLVEGGEQYF	TGCGCCAGCAGCTTGGTGGAGGGGGGCGAGCAGTACTTC
TRBJ1-4	.	.	TRBV2	CASRVDGTNEKLFF	TGTGCCAGCAGAGTCGACGGAACTAATGAAAAACTGTTTTTT
TRBJ2-7	.	few	TRBV7-6	CASSLGTTPTYEQYF	TGTGCCAGCAGCTTAGGCACAACGCCGACCTACGAGCAGTACTTC
TRBJ2-7	TRBD2	.	TRBV7-2	CASSLPSAGGSDYEQYF	TGTGCCAGCAGCTTACCCAGCGCGGGGGGGTCGGATTACGAGCAGTACTTC
TRBJ1-1	.	.	TRBV4-1	CASSQGFGRGYTEAFF	TGCGCCAGCAGCCAAGGATTCGGACGGGGATACACTGAAGCTTTCTTT
TRBJ2-6	.	.	TRBV12-5	CASVGGANVLTF	TGTGCTAGTGTTGGAGGGGCCAACGTCCTGACTTTC
TRBJ1-2	.	many	TRBV10-3	CAISESNKAGYTF	TGTGCCATCAGTGAGTCCAACAAAGCGGGCTACACCTTC
TRBJ2-1	TRBD2	.	TRBV4-2	CASSQDRPPSGGAPNEQFF	TGTGCCAGCAGCCAAGATAGGCCCCCTAGCGGGGGGGCCCCCAATGAGCAGTTCTTC
TRBJ1-5	.	few	TRBV5-5	CASSLAARSSNQPQHF	TGTGCCAGCAGCTTGGCGGCTCGGTCTAGCAATCAGCCCCAGCATTTT
TRBJ2-3	TRBD2	many	TRBV9	CASSVVASGGAGTDTQYF	TGTGCCAGCAGCGTAGTAGCTAGCGGGGGGGCCGGCACAGATACGCAGTATTTT
TRBJ2-2	.	.	TRBV14	CASSQARLHTGELFF	TGTGCCAGCAGCCAAGCCCGTCTGCACACCGGGGAGCTGTTTTTT
TRBJ2-2	.	few	TRBV5-1	CASSLRSDTGELFF	TGCGCCAGCAGCTTACGTTCCGACACCGGGGAGCTGTTTTTT
TRBJ2-3	TRBD2	.	TRBV29-1	CSAGLAGTDTQYF	TGCAGCGCCGGACTAGCCGGCACAGATACGCAGTATTTT
TRBJ2-5	.	.	TRBV20-1	CSSVGALETQYF	TGCAGTAGTGTGGGGGCCCTAGAGACCCAGTACTTC
TRBJ1-1	.	.	TRBV2	CASSLQGRETEAFF	TGTGCCAGCAGCCTACAGGGAAGGGAGACTGAAGCTTTCTTT
TRBJ1-4	TRBD1	few	TRBV27	CASSPRGQGEKLFF	TGTGCCAGCAGTCCGAGGGGGCAAGGTGAAAAACTGTTTTTT
TRBJ1-1	TRBD1	few	TRBV20-1	CSARVGTGVEAFF	TGCAGTGCTAGAGTAGGGACAGGGGTCGAAGCTTTCTTT
TRBJ2-7	TRBD2	few	TRBV6-5	CASSASGMTNYEQYF	TGTGCCAGCAGCGCTAGCGGGATGACAAACTACGAGCAGTACTTC
TRBJ2-7	.	.	TRBV5-4	CASSITMTDSGEQYF	TGTGCCAGCAGCATCACTATGACGGACTCGGGTGAGCAGTACTTC
TRBJ2-5	.	.	TRBV12-3/TRBV12-4	CASSKRQTQETQYF	TGTGCCAGCAGCAAACGACAGACACAAGAGACCCAGTACTTC
TRBJ1-2	.	.	TRBV25-1	CASSEGGGSGYTF	TGTGCCAGCAGTGAAGGAGGCGGGAGTGGCTACACCTTC
TRBJ1-1	.	few	TRBV5-5	CASSFLGLNTEAFF	TGTGCCAGCAGCTTCCTGGGGCTGAACACTGAAGCTTTCTTT
TRBJ2-1	TRBD2	many	TRBV25-1	CASGHSSGTVNEQFF	TGTGCCAGCGGGCACTCTAGCGGGACGGTAAATGAGCAGTTCTTC
TRBJ2-1	.	few	TRBV9	CASSQRPGLLNEQFF	TGTGCCAGCAGCCAACGACCGGGACTCCTTAATGAGCAGTTCTTC
TRBJ1-2	.	.	TRBV12-5	CASGPRGNYGYTF	TGTGCTAGTGGCCCCAGGGGAAACTATGGCTACACCTTC
TRBJ2-5	.	.	TRBV7-9	CASSSPLGDEETQYF	TGTGCCAGCAGCTCCCCCCTGGGGGACGAAGAGACCCAGTACTTC
TRBJ2-5	TRBD2	.	TRBV20-1	CSAPLAGAETQYF	TGCAGTGCCCCGCTAGCGGGAGCTGAGACCCAGTACTTC
TRBJ2-5	TRBD2	many	TRBV5-5	CASSLAPSGGFQETQYF	TGTGCCAGCAGCTTGGCTCCTAGCGGGGGGTTCCAAGAGACCCAGTACTTC
TRBJ1-1	.	.	TRBV20-1	CSARFGINTEAFF	TGCAGTGCTAGATTTGGGATTAACACTGAAGCTTTCTTT
TRBJ1-4	TRBD1	.	TRBV4-1	CASSQRQGSSEKLFF	TGCGCCAGCAGCCAAAGACAGGGATCAAGTGAAAAACTGTTTTTT
TRBJ2-3	.	once	TRBV5-1	CASSFGGQDTQYF	TGCGCCAGCAGCTTCGGGGGGCAAGATACGCAGTATTTT
TRBJ2-7	.	.	TRBV21-1	CASSRRTSVYEQYF	TGTGCCAGCAGCAGGAGGACTAGCGTTTACGAGCAGTACTTC
TRBJ2-5	TRBD2	many	TRBV20-1	CSPVAGGDQETQYF	TGCAGTCCTGTAGCGGGTGGGGACCAAGAGACCCAGTACTTC
TRBJ2-7	TRBD2	few	TRBV5-1	CASSFTTGGFIDEQYF	TGCGCCAGCAGCTTTACAACGGGGGGGTTTATCGACGAGCAGTACTTC
TRBJ2-5	.	.	TRBV29-1	CSVQEQGRTQYF	TGCAGCGTTCAAGAACAGGGACGGACCCAGTACTTC
TRBJ1-3	TRBD1	.	TRBV19	CASSPGTGNSGNTIYF	TGTGCCAGTAGTCCGGGGACAGGGAACTCTGGAAACACCATATATTTT
TRBJ1-1	TRBD1	few	TRBV2	CASSVTGGRQAFF	TGTGCCAGCAGTGTGACAGGGGGTAGGCAGGCTTTCTTT
TRBJ2-5	TRBD2	few	TRBV9	CASSPGTSGGAAETQYF	TGTGCCAGCAGCCCAGGGACTAGCGGGGGGGCAGCGGAGACCCAGTACTTC
TRBJ1-6	.	.	TRBV7-9	CASSFRDDSSYNSPLHF	TGTGCCAGCAGCTTCCGGGACGACAGCTCCTATAATTCACCCCTCCACTTT
TRBJ2-3	.	.	TRBV11-2	CASSLGSARTDTQYF	TGTGCCAGCAGCTTAGGCTCGGCCCGGACAGATACGCAGTATTTT
TRBJ1-4	.	many	TRBV7-9	CASSYRTAVNEKLFF	TGTGCCAGCAGCTACCGGACGGCTGTTAATGAAAAACTGTTTTTT
TRBJ2-5	TRBD1	few	TRBV2	CASSKLDREEAQYF	TGTGCCAGCAGCAAATTGGACAGGGAAGAGGCCCAGTACTTC
TRBJ2-5	.	.	TRBV3-1	CASSQDHVGQETQYF	TGTGCCAGCAGCCAAGATCACGTGGGGCAAGAGACCCAGTACTTC